The rows below give T cell receptor beta chains drawn from one sample of a study of beta chain features in type 1 diabetes. TCRdb's table, derived via immunoSEQ multiplex PCR, lists solely in-frame clones and lacks some. The sample records roughly 350,000 clones, over 8.5% being singletons. Input material: central memory CD4+ T cells from blood. The origin of the receptors is a man aged 25-45 years with type 1 diabetes. The conserved cysteine and the conserved F or W are not part of the CDR3 here. Each record gives: V gene, J gene, CDR3 protein.

TRBV7-3	TRBJ2-3	ASSLNGWTSGEKEDTQY
TRBV5-6	TRBJ2-5	ASSLDEQETQY
TRBV5-1	TRBJ2-7	ASSIGQGAYEQY
TRBV4-1	TRBJ2-3	ASSQDTVADTQY
TRBV5-1	TRBJ2-2	ASSLSGSTAGELF
TRBV7-2	TRBJ2-3	ASSHAGGHADTQY
TRBV9	TRBJ1-5	ASSAAPDQPQH
TRBV6-5	TRBJ2-3	ASTYGLAGTDTQY
TRBV7-9	TRBJ2-3	ASSPGWFAATQY
TRBV11-1	TRBJ2-6	ASSPVSGANVLT
TRBV7-2	TRBJ2-1	ASSLKGGSYNEQF
TRBV29-1	TRBJ1-4	SVGQGSEKLF
TRBV6-6	TRBJ2-7	ASSYSRASGSYEQY
TRBV5-1	TRBJ2-5	ASSSRDPQETQY
TRBV2	TRBJ1-3	ASSLQGISGNTIY
TRBV30	TRBJ2-7	AWSLGVSTSYEQY
TRBV7-2	TRBJ2-7	ASSFRDTGSYEQY
TRBV28	TRBJ1-1	ASSLGPRAF
TRBV5-1	TRBJ2-1	ASSLLAGNNEQF
TRBV11-2	TRBJ1-1	ASSPRQGRGTEAF
TRBV6-5	TRBJ2-7	ASRLGATDYEQY
TRBV7-9	TRBJ2-3	ASSSGPLDTQY
TRBV28	TRBJ2-7	ASSFPGQGYEQY
TRBV2	TRBJ2-7	ASSVTRSYEQY
TRBV7-9	TRBJ2-5	ASSLEQGLQETQY
TRBV19	TRBJ2-4	ASRAAEGTNIQY
TRBV18	TRBJ2-7	ASSSQPGQGGEQY
TRBV27	TRBJ2-3	ASSYLTSADTQY
TRBV6-1	TRBJ1-2	ASSYDSFGYT
TRBV28	TRBJ2-7	ASSRLGTSGYEQY
TRBV7-2	-	ASSLGIGTYEQY
TRBV9	TRBJ2-3	ASSPGTSGITDTQY
TRBV27	TRBJ2-1	ASTGTSGSNEQF
TRBV7-2	TRBJ2-7	ASSSGHNEQY
TRBV19	TRBJ2-2	ASIEGGRWTGELF
TRBV5-6	TRBJ2-7	ASSLEGKASYEQY
TRBV7-8	TRBJ1-1	ASSDWTGRGTEAF
TRBV9	TRBJ2-5	ASSAEGGGKY
TRBV5-3	TRBJ2-4	ARSLPWMAKNIQY
TRBV11-2	TRBJ2-7	ASSLARGAYEQY
TRBV15	TRBJ2-7	ATSRETGPPN
TRBV6-5	TRBJ2-1	ASNRLSSYNEQF
TRBV6-1	TRBJ2-5	ASSTSTGFMETQY
TRBV6-5	TRBJ2-7	ASSYLGGRGLLEY
TRBV27	TRBJ2-2	ASIDRNAGELF
TRBV7-9	TRBJ2-5	ASSRTPQETQY
TRBV6-1	TRBJ2-2	ASSELAPSGSDTGELF
TRBV2	TRBJ1-1	ASVRDGITEAF
TRBV18	TRBJ2-1	ASSSTRPKQGASLYNEQF
TRBV6-4	TRBJ2-2	ASSRSSGRAMAGELF
TRBV29-1	TRBJ2-3	SVLRGGGNTQY
TRBV10-1	TRBJ1-5	ASSESLQGKPQH
TRBV10-3	TRBJ2-7	AISPARGSYEQY
TRBV18	TRBJ2-7	ASSPRWDRTYEQY
TRBV19	TRBJ1-1	ASRNQGITEAF
TRBV29-1	TRBJ2-2	SVLGGSRNTGELF
TRBV6-5	TRBJ1-5	ASSLTGADNQPQH
TRBV5-1	TRBJ2-7	ASSLALAYEQY